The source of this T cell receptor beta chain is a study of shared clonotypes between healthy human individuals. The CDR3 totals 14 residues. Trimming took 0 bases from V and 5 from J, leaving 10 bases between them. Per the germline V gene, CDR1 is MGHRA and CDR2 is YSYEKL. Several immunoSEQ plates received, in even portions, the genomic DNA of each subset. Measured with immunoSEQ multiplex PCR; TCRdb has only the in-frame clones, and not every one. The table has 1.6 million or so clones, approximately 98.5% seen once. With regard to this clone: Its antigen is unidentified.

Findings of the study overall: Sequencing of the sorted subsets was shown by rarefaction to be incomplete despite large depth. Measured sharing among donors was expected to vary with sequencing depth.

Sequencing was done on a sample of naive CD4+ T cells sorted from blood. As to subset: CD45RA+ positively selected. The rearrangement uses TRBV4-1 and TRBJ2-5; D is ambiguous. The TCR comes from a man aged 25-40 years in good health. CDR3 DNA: TGCGCCAGCAGCCAAGAAACAGCGCGGGAGACCCAGTACTTC. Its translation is CASSQETARETQYF.